The next 9 T cell receptor beta chains were all read from a single sample in a study of T-cell memory formation after mild COVID-19. MiXCR, applied by TCRdb to the 5' RACE reads, yields one record per CDR3 protein. The data show some 57,000 distinct CDR3 sequences, with 10% to 15% seen just once and more than 20% held by the top ten. The sequencing input was PBMCs or a T cell subset sorted from them (not recorded which). These receptor sequences come from a man between 18 and 29 years old who had mild COVID-19 (a few samples of this study predate the infection). Cell type and time point are not known.

V usage is TRBV11-2 and J usage is TRBJ2-7; 8 bases match TRBD2. There are 15 residues in the CDR3. Germline CDR1 SGHAT, CDR2 FQNNGV. After removal of 5 bases from V and 5 bases from J, the junction contained 11 bases not matched to a gene. As DNA, the CDR3 is TGTGCCAGCAGCCCGCGACGGGGGGGGCTGGACGAGCAGTACGTC. Its translation is CASSPRRGGLDEQYV.

The chain joins TRBV6-2 or TRBV6-3 to TRBJ1-5, with D perhaps TRBD1 (6 bases). The CDR3 is made up of 12 amino acids. The germline V gene encodes CDR1 MNHEY and CDR2 SVGEGT. Trimming took 2 bases from V and 11 from J, leaving 10 bases between them. The DNA for the CDR3 is TGTGCCAGCAGTTACCTCGAGGGGGCCCAGCATTTT. Its translation is CASSYLEGAQHF.

V is TRBV18 and J is TRBJ2-7, with no clear D. CDR1 is KGHSH and CDR2 is LQKENI in the germline V gene. V was clipped by 6 bases and J by 0 bases, with 12 bases between them. The CDR3 runs to 14 residues. This chain's CDR3 is CASSPRRSSYEQYF. In DNA, the CDR3 is TGTGCCAGCTCCCCTCGCAGGAGCTCCTACGAGCAGTACTTC.

J is TRBJ2-1 and V is TRBV6-2 or TRBV6-3; 9 bases fit TRBD1. The germline CDR1 and CDR2 sequences are MNHEY and SVGEGT. V lost 6 bases, J lost 6 bases, and 9 bases stayed unmatched. The CDR3 is made up of 15 amino acids. The CDR3 here is CASSPGTGTGNEQFF. CDR3 coding DNA: TGTGCCAGCAGCCCCGGGACAGGGACAGGCAATGAGCAGTTCTTC.

This clonotype was found many times. This chain connects TRBV5-1 to TRBJ2-3; the D gene could be TRBD1 or TRBD2 (6 bases each). Germline V gene lookup returns CDR1 SGHRS and CDR2 YFSETQ. This CDR3 has 15 amino acids. V was shortened by 3 bases and J by 6 bases, with 17 bases between the two germline ends. In DNA, the CDR3 is TGCGCCAGCAGCTCCGGGGGCCGAGCTGTCGATACGCAGTATTTT. Its translation is CASSSGGRAVDTQYF.

This clonotype was observed many times. The chain links TRBV5-1 to TRBJ2-6; no clear D gene. Trimming left V 1 base short and J 4 bases short, with 9 bases between. This CDR3 has 15 amino acids. Per germline, CDR1 SGHRS and CDR2 YFSETQ. Written as DNA, the CDR3 is TGCGCCAGCAGCTTGTTCTCGTTCGGGGCCAACGTCCTGACTTTC. This codes for CASSLFSFGANVLTF.

The V call is TRBV18, the J call TRBJ2-3; no reliable D call. This CDR3 spans 13 amino acids. Looked up from germline, CDR1 is KGHSH and CDR2 is LQKENI. The V end was cut by 2 bases, the J end by 4 bases, with 7 bases between. CDR3 coding DNA: TGTGCCAGCTCACCAGATGGCGCAGATACGCAGTATTTT. Translating gives CASSPDGADTQYF.

This clonotype turned up a few times. The chain employs TRBV5-6 and TRBJ2-2; no firm D call. Germline V gene data show CDR1 as SGHDT and CDR2 as YYEEEE. The CDR3 consists of 15 residues. V gave up 5 bases and J gave up 6 bases, with 17 bases separating them. The CDR3 DNA reads as TGTGCCAGCAGAAGATACAACGAGCCTCCCGGGGAGCTGTTTTTT. Protein: CASRRYNEPPGELFF.

This clonotype was detected only a few times. The gene calls are TRBV7-6 and TRBJ1-4, with D possibly being TRBD1 (5 bases). Germline lookup yields CDR1 SGHVS and CDR2 FNYEAQ. CDR3 length: 15 amino acids. V gave up 1 base and J gave up 8 bases, with 14 bases separating them. The CDR3 DNA reads TGTGCCAGCAGCTTAGTCCAGGGAGGAGGAGAAAAACTGTTTTTT. Translation: CASSLVQGGGEKLFF.